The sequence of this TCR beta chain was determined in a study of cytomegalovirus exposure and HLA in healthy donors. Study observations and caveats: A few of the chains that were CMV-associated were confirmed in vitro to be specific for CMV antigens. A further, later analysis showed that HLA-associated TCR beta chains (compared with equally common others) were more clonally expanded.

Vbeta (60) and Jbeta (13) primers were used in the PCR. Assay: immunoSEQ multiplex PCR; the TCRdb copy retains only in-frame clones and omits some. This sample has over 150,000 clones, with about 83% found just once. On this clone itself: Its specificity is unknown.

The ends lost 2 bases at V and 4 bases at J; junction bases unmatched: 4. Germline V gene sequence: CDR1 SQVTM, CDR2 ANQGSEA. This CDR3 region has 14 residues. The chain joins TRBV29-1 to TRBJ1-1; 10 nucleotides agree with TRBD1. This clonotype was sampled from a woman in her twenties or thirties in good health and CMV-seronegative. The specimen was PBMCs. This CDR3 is CSVEWTGGGTEAFF. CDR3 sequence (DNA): TGCAGCGTTGAATGGACAGGGGGAGGCACTGAAGCTTTCTTT.